This T cell receptor beta chain was recorded in a study of blood T cell repertoires in COVID-19. Study summary: Sources were T cells, B-cell-depleted T cells, or PBMCs; the material itself was cDNA or gDNA.

Germline V gives CDR1 SGHTA, CDR2 FQGTGA. The CDR3 contains 12 residues. V was trimmed by 5 bases and J by 9 bases, leaving 11 bases between them. Authors' processing steps: Amplification of reference gene primers was used by the study to estimate nucleated cell counts. Data came from immunoSEQ multiplex PCR; TCRdb stores just in-frame clones and leaves some out. V, J and clone size are taken as reported in that table, and D and trimming were inferred from the DNA itself. This sample yields tens of thousands of clones, of which approximately 78% are seen a single time; 27% belongs to the top ten. This clonotype was sampled from a human donor in a cohort sampled during active COVID-19. The sequenced material came from peripheral blood. The gene calls are TRBV7-3 and TRBJ2-1; D is possibly TRBD2 (7 bases). The DNA of the CDR3 is TGTGCCAGCAGCCCGAGGGGGGGTGAGCAGTTCTTC. As protein: CASSPRGGEQFF.